This T cell receptor (beta chain) came from a study of blood T cell repertoires in COVID-19. About the research overall: COVID-19 samples from acute and convalescent phases originated in the United States, Italy and Spain. In each case, the material was cDNA or gDNA derived from T cells, B-cell-depleted T cells, or PBMCs.

In the original processing: Amplified reference gene primers provided the basis for estimating nucleated cell counts. Sequencing used immunoSEQ multiplex PCR; TCRdb keeps in-frame clones, though not all of them. That table supplies the V and J calls and clone size; D and trimming were determined from the DNA. Among about 74,000 clones listed, 83% were seen once. The sequencing input was peripheral blood. The TCR originated in a man older than 75 with acute or convalescent COVID-19.

CDR3 sequence (DNA): TGTGCCAGCTCACCCCTCGTGGGCGAGGGCGGGGAGCTGTTTTTT. It specifies CASSPLVGEGGELFF. The chain has TRBV18 and TRBJ2-2; a weak D match, TRBD2 (5 bases). The germline V gene has CDR1 KGHSH and CDR2 LQKENI. This CDR3 region has 15 residues. The V gene lost 3 bases and the J gene lost 7 bases, with 15 bases spanning the gap.